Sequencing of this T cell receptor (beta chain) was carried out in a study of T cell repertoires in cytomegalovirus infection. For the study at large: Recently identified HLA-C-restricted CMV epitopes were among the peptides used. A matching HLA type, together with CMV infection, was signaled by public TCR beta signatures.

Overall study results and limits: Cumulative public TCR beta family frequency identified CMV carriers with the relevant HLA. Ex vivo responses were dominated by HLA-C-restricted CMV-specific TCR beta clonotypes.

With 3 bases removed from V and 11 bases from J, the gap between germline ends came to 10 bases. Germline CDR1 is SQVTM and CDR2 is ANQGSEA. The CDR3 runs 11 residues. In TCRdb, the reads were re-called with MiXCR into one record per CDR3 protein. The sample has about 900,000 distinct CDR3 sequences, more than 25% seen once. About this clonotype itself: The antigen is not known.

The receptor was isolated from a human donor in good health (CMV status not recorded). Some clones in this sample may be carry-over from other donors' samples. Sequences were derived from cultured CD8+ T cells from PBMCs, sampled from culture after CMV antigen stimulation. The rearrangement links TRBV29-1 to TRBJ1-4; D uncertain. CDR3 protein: CSVEGERKLFF. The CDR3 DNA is TGCAGCGTTGAGGGAGAACGGAAACTGTTTTTT.